This TCR beta chain was obtained from a study of CD8+CD57+ T cells in acquired aplastic anemia. Looking at the study overall: Across the sorted CD4+ and CD8+ cells, DNA amounts averaged roughly 3.5 ug. On average, healthy donors gave about 11 million reads for CD4+ cells. Study-wide findings and caveats: The study identified almost 30 CD8+ CDR3 sequences shared by patients and controls. CD8+ Simpson's diversity in patients was not significantly different from that in controls.

Details on this clonotype: Antigen: not known.

Investigators profiled TCR beta VDJ and CDR3 from genomic DNA template. Each CDR3 protein gets one entry after TCRdb re-called the reads with MiXCR. The table records just over 400,000 distinct CDR3 sequences, about two thirds of them present only once. Germline loops: CDR1 SGHVS, CDR2 FQNEAQ. V shed 7 bases and J 10 bases; nucleotides not matched to a gene: 9. This CDR3 has 13 amino acids. The chain couples TRBV7-8 to TRBJ2-1, with 8 bases lining up with TRBD2. This receptor was identified in a human donor in good health, serving as a control. The sequenced sample consisted of sorted CD4+, CD8+, or CD8+CD57+ T cells (not recorded which) from PBMCs. In DNA form, the CDR3 reads TGTGCCAGCATATACCCCGGGAGGGGCGAGCAGTTCTTC. This gives the protein CASIYPGRGEQFF.